Following are 22 T cell receptor beta chains from one sample sequenced in a study of T cells in Graves' hyperthyroidism and ophthalmopathy. Amplified regions were TCR beta CDR3 sequences from RNA transcripts. The HTBI primer set served for first-round RT-PCR of the TCR CDR3. TCRdb independently ran MiXCR on the multiplex PCR reads; one entry per CDR3 protein. The sample carries approximately 610,000 distinct CDR3 sequences, around 15% recorded once. The source material was blood. The receptors shown here come from a woman in her thirties or forties with Graves' ophthalmopathy.

This clonotype has ten or more counts. This chain connects TRBV27 to TRBJ1-2, with 7 bases aligning to TRBD1. The CDR3 has 14 residues. CDR1 and CDR2 from the germline V gene are MNHEY and SMNVEV (reference sequence). With 6 bases clipped from V and 0 bases from J, the junction kept 4 bases outside the gene matches. The CDR3 region is CASSLTGANYGYTF. In DNA form, the CDR3 reads TGTGCCAGCAGCTTAACAGGGGCTAACTATGGCTACACCTTC.

The chain carries TRBV12-3 or TRBV12-4 and TRBJ2-5; a possible D gene is TRBD2 (5 bases). V was clipped by 4 bases and J by 5 bases, with 17 bases between them. This CDR3 region has 15 residues. CDR3 DNA: TGTGCCAGCAGTTCCGGAAGCGGACGGATTGAGACCCAGTACTTC. Translating it yields CASSSGSGRIETQYF.

This clonotype has a count of ten or more. This may be a read error: a much more frequent sequence differs by one nucleotide. The V call is TRBV13, the J call TRBJ2-7, with 10 nucleotides matching TRBD2. V gave up 2 bases and J gave up 2 bases; unmatched junction bases: 3. Germline V lookup: CDR1 PRHDT, CDR2 FYEKMQ (reference sequence). This CDR3 is 15 amino acids long. This CDR3 reads CASSLPSGRTYEQYF. DNA for the CDR3: TGTGCCAGCAGCTTACCTAGCGGGAGAACCTACGAGCAGTACTTC.

This clonotype was seen at least ten times. The chain couples TRBV29-1 to TRBJ1-2; TRBD1 matches 9 bases. Trimming cost V 6 bases and J 4 bases; bases outside gene matches: 6. The CDR3 consists of 13 residues. Germline assignment: CDR1 SQVTM and CDR2 ANQGSEA. The CDR3 reads CSVPQGAVYGYTF. The CDR3 DNA reads TGCAGCGTCCCACAGGGGGCGGTCTATGGCTACACCTTC.

This clonotype was seen a few times. The rearrangement joins TRBV12-3 or TRBV12-4 to TRBJ2-2, with D maybe TRBD1 (6 bases). The CDR3 spans 15 residues. Trimming removed 7 bases at V and 2 bases at J, with 14 bases between. The CDR3 DNA is TGTGCCAGCATCAGAACGGGACAAAACACCGGGGAGCTGTTTTTT. Its protein is CASIRTGQNTGELFF.

This clonotype came up many times. The chain uses TRBV6-1 and TRBJ1-1; 7 nucleotides agree with TRBD1. The germline gives CDR1 MNHNS, CDR2 SASEGT. V shed 4 bases, J shed 4 bases, and the junction held 9 bases outside the gene matches. The CDR3 is 15 residues long. The CDR3 here is CASSARQGMGTEAFF. DNA of the CDR3: TGTGCCAGCAGTGCCCGACAGGGAATGGGCACTGAAGCTTTCTTT.

This clonotype was observed many times. The CDR3 coding sequence is TGTGCCACCAGTGATCGGCGGGAGGGAGGAGAGACCCAGTACTTC. Its translation is CATSDRREGGETQYF. The chain links TRBV24-1 to TRBJ2-5; 9 positions agree with TRBD2. This CDR3 spans 15 amino acids. V shed 3 bases and J 4 bases; nucleotides not matched to a gene: 5. Germline values: CDR1 KGHDR, CDR2 SFDVKD.

This clonotype was counted ten times or more. The chain links TRBV12-3 or TRBV12-4 to TRBJ1-1; D unclear. Trimming left V 6 bases short and J 11 bases short, with 13 bases between. The CDR3 spans 11 residues. CDR3 residues: CASSFSFRAFF. As DNA, the CDR3 is TGTGCCAGCAGCTTCTCGTTTAGGGCTTTCTTT.

The gene calls are TRBV4-2 and TRBJ2-7; D may be TRBD2 (6 bases). The CDR3 consists of 16 residues. Germline-derived CDR1 and CDR2 are LGHNA and YNFKEQ. The germline V and J ends were trimmed by 0 bases and 2 bases, with 14 bases remaining between them. The CDR3 here is CASSQEGVAVTYEQYF. The CDR3 region has the DNA TGTGCCAGCAGCCAAGAGGGGGTAGCGGTCACCTACGAGCAGTACTTC.

This clonotype was detected many times. The rearrangement joins TRBV12-3 or TRBV12-4 to TRBJ1-6; D gene uncertain. Trimming left V 0 bases short and J 8 bases short, with 11 bases between. The CDR3 has 15 amino acids. The chain's CDR3 is CASSLALTDYSPLHF. DNA of the CDR3: TGTGCCAGCAGTTTAGCGCTTACAGATTATTCACCCCTCCACTTT.

This clonotype was seen only a few times. The chain recombines TRBV20-1 with TRBJ2-1; D uncertain. Germline V lookup: CDR1 DFQATT, CDR2 SNEGSKA (reference sequence). The CDR3 is 13 residues long. Deletions cut 5 bases from V and 7 bases from J, with 15 bases between. CDR3 region: CSAPENVGNEQFF. DNA of the CDR3: TGCAGTGCTCCAGAAAATGTGGGGAATGAGCAGTTCTTC.

In its sample, this clonotype was seen a few times. V gene TRBV6-1 combines with J gene TRBJ2-2, with D maybe TRBD1 (6 bases). CDR3 size: 13 residues. Between the trimmed V and J ends, which lost 6 bases and 7 bases, there was a span of 12 bases. The germline V gene encodes CDR1 MNHNS and CDR2 SASEGT. In DNA, the CDR3 is TGTGCCAGCAGACAGGGAAACGGCGGGGAGCTGTTTTTT. It encodes CASRQGNGGELFF.

This chain links TRBV15 with TRBJ1-1, with D possibly being TRBD1 (5 bases). CDR1 and CDR2 (germline): LNHNV, YYDKDF (reference sequence). V was cut by 5 bases and J by 3 bases, with 16 bases left in between. The CDR3 is 15 amino acids. CDR3 sequence reads: CATSPGRGSYTEAFF. The CDR3 DNA follows: TGTGCCACCAGCCCCGGACGGGGCAGTTACACTGAAGCTTTCTTT.

This clonotype was detected many times. The chain employs TRBV11-2 and TRBJ1-1, with a possible D match to TRBD1 (5 bases). Germline loops: CDR1 SGHAT, CDR2 FQNNGV. The ends were cut back, 0 bases at V and 11 bases at J, with 16 bases in the middle. The CDR3 extends over 14 amino acids. CDR3 residues: CASSLDYGGLEAFF. In DNA form, the CDR3 reads TGTGCCAGCAGCTTAGATTACGGGGGATTGGAGGCTTTCTTT. Drawing the rest from reference TRBV11-2 and TRBJ1-1, the complete variable domain is EAGVAQSPRYKIIEKRQSVAFWCNPISGHATLYWYQQILGQGPKLLIQFQNNGVVDDSQLPKDRFSAERLKGVDSTLKIQPAKLEDSAVYLCASSLDYGGLEAFFGQGTRLTVV.

This chain connects TRBV25-1 to TRBJ2-5; D is unresolved. Looked up from germline, CDR1 is MGHDK and CDR2 is SYGVNS. Trimming cost V 8 bases and J 3 bases, with 16 bases left between them. The CDR3 has 14 residues. The CDR3 DNA follows: TGTGCCAGCCGTGGTTGGATTGTGGAAGAGACCCAGTACTTC. This sequence encodes CASRGWIVEETQYF.

This chain links TRBV7-2 with TRBJ1-1, with D perhaps matching TRBD1 (5 bases). The CDR3 has 15 amino acids. Germline CDR1 reads SGHTA; CDR2 reads FQGNSA. With 2 bases removed from V and 7 bases from J, the gap between germline ends came to 17 bases. CDR3 in amino acids: CASSLLGAGDIEAFF. CDR3 in DNA: TGTGCCAGCAGCTTACTCGGGGCCGGAGACATTGAAGCTTTCTTT. The variable domain in full, with the rest retrieved from reference TRBV7-2 and TRBJ1-1, is GAGVSQSPSNKVTEKGKDVELRCDPISGHTALYWYRQSLGQGLEFLIYFQGNSAPDKSGLPSDRFSAERTGGSVSTLTIQRTQQEDSAVYLCASSLLGAGDIEAFFGQGTRLTVV.

This clonotype was found many times. This CDR3 reads CASSFNTWAEAFF. The CDR3 DNA reads TGTGCCAGCAGCTTTAATACGTGGGCTGAAGCTTTCTTT. This rearrangement joins TRBV5-5 to TRBJ1-1; D is uncertain. Deletions cut 2 bases from V and 6 bases from J, with 11 bases between. Germline assignment: CDR1 SGHKS and CDR2 YYEKEE (reference sequence). The CDR3 length is 13 residues.

This clonotype was counted only a few times. The chain couples TRBV15 to TRBJ2-3; 12 nucleotides align to TRBD2. Germline V gene data show CDR1 as LNHNV and CDR2 as YYDKDF (reference sequence). J gave up 2 bases and V 1 base, and 7 bases lay outside the gene matches. This CDR3 has 18 amino acids. CDR3 residues: CATSRGTSGRFSTDTQYF. CDR3 DNA sequence: TGTGCCACCAGCAGAGGCACTAGCGGGAGGTTCTCCACAGATACGCAGTATTTT.

Only a few counts were recorded for this clonotype. The rearrangement uses TRBV18 and TRBJ1-1, with D possibly TRBD1 on 5 matching bases. V was clipped by 0 bases and J by 4 bases, with 15 bases between them. This CDR3 has 16 amino acids. Germline lookup yields CDR1 KGHSH and CDR2 LQKENI. CDR3 sequence: CASSPPGVQGFTEAFF. The DNA for the CDR3 is TGTGCCAGCTCACCACCTGGGGTGCAGGGTTTCACTGAAGCTTTCTTT.

This clonotype was recorded at least ten times. The chain combines TRBV12-3 or TRBV12-4 with TRBJ1-3; 9 bases map to TRBD1. CDR3 length: 15 amino acids. The V and J ends lost 6 bases and 4 bases, in that order; junction bases with no gene match: 7. The CDR3 is CASSTTGGAGNTIYF. CDR3 nucleotide sequence: TGTGCCAGCAGCACAACAGGGGGCGCCGGAAACACCATATATTTT.

The table lists this clonotype with many counts. The chain joins TRBV11-2 to TRBJ2-7; 7 bases line up with TRBD2. The CDR3 sequence is 17 residues long. After removal of 5 bases from V and 1 base from J, the junction contained 14 bases not matched to a gene. From germline, CDR1 is SGHAT and CDR2 FQNNGV. The CDR3 nucleotides are TGTGCCAGCAGCGTACGGGAGGAGGGCCTCGTATCCTACGAGCAGTACTTC. Its protein is CASSVREEGLVSYEQYF.

There are many counts of this clonotype. The rearrangement uses TRBV2 and TRBJ2-5; D possibly uses TRBD1 or TRBD2 (5 bases each). This CDR3 has 16 residues. Germline CDR1 and CDR2: SNHLY and FYNNEI. Trimming removed 3 bases at V and 6 bases at J, with 20 bases between. This CDR3 is CASSDQRTGGGKTQYF. In DNA, the CDR3 is TGTGCCAGCAGTGACCAACGAACTGGGGGTGGGAAGACCCAGTACTTC.